Sequencing of this T cell receptor beta chain was carried out in a study of T cell changes during pregnancy in multiple sclerosis. Assay used: immunoSEQ multiplex PCR; TCRdb lists only in-frame clones, some missing. This table holds almost 50,000 clones, approximately 95% found once. This CDR3 spans 14 amino acids. Trimming cost V 4 bases and J 2 bases; bases outside gene matches: 5. Germline V lookup: CDR1 SGDLS, CDR2 YYNGEE. The chain has TRBV9 and TRBJ1-1, with 7 bases identical to TRBD1. This clonotype was sampled from a female donor with multiple sclerosis, enrolled in a pregnancy study. The specimen was CD4+ T cells from peripheral blood mononuclear cells, collected in the third trimester of pregnancy. The CDR3 region is CASSSRGENTEAFF. Here the CDR3 DNA reads TGTGCCAGCAGCTCCAGGGGGGAAAACACTGAAGCTTTCTTT. Filled out from reference TRBV9 and TRBJ1-1, the complete variable domain reads DSGVTQTPKHLITATGQRVTLRCSPRSGDLSVYWYQQSLDQGLQFLIQYYNGEERAKGNILERFSAQQFPDLHSELNLSSLELGDSALYFCASSSRGENTEAFFGQGTRLTVV.